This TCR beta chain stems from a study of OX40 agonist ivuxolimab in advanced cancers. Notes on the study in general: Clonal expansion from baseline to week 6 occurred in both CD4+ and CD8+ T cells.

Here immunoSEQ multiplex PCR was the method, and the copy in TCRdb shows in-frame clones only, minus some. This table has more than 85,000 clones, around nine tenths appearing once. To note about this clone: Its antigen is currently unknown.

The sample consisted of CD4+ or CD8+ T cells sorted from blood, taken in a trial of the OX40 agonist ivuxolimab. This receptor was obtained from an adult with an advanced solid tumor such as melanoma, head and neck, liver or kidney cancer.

CDR3 amino acids: CASSELGELTQYQETQYF. The CDR3 coding sequence is TGTGCCAGCAGCGAACTAGGGGAGTTAACACAGTACCAAGAGACCCAGTACTTC. The chain has TRBV5-6 and TRBJ2-5; D may match TRBD1 or TRBD2 (5 bases each). Germline V lookup: CDR1 SGHDT, CDR2 YYEEEE. This CDR3 has 18 residues. V lost 4 bases, J lost 0 bases, and 22 bases lay in between.